Shown below are 13 T cell receptor beta chains from a single sample sequenced in a study of T cell repertoires in ileal Crohn's disease. TCRdb's table, derived via immunoSEQ multiplex PCR, lists solely in-frame clones and lacks some. The sample gives tens of thousands of clones, about 81% of which show up once; 4.5% to 6% is in the top ten. Sequencing input: ileal tissue. The source is an adult with Crohn's disease.

V and J are TRBV5-1 and TRBJ2-1, with D possibly matching TRBD1 (6 bases). The CDR3 covers 12 residues. Trimming left V 2 bases short and J 8 bases short, with 8 bases between. From germline, CDR1 is SGHRS and CDR2 YFSETQ. The CDR3: CASSFPGDEQFF. The CDR3 nucleotides read TGCGCCAGCAGCTTTCCAGGGGATGAGCAGTTCTTC.

The V gene is TRBV19, the J gene TRBJ1-5; 7 bases are shared with TRBD1. CDR1 LNHDA and CDR2 SQIVND come from the germline V gene (reference sequence). The CDR3 is 15 amino acids. V lost 5 bases to trimming and J lost 2 bases; unmatched junction nucleotides: 6. CDR3 sequence reads: CASSPTGLGNQPQHF. CDR3 coding DNA: TGTGCCAGTAGTCCGACAGGGCTTGGCAATCAGCCCCAGCATTTT.

This chain uses TRBV9 with TRBJ2-2; possible D gene TRBD1, 6 bases. Germline V lookup: CDR1 SGDLS, CDR2 YYNGEE. The V end lost 3 bases, the J end lost 11 bases, and 14 bases lay between the germline ends. This CDR3 is 13 amino acids long. This CDR3 is CASSAGARFELFF. The CDR3 DNA is TGTGCCAGCAGCGCAGGGGCCAGGTTCGAGCTGTTTTTT. Filled out from reference TRBV9 and TRBJ2-2, the complete variable domain reads DSGVTQTPKHLITATGQRVTLRCSPRSGDLSVYWYQQSLDQGLQFLIQYYNGEERAKGNILERFSAQQFPDLHSELNLSSLELGDSALYFCASSAGARFELFFGEGSRLTVL.

A single count supports this clone. This CDR3 reads CASSEEMDSYYEQYF. The DNA for the CDR3 is TGTGCCAGCAGTGAAGAGATGGACAGCTACTACGAGCAGTACTTC. The chain employs TRBV2 and TRBJ2-7, with D perhaps TRBD1 (6 bases). The V and J ends lost 1 base and 3 bases respectively, with 13 bases between them. Germline V gene lookup returns CDR1 SNHLY and CDR2 FYNNEI. This CDR3 contains 15 residues.

V usage is TRBV29-1 and J usage is TRBJ2-7, with D possibly matching TRBD1 (6 bases). Germline V gene sequence: CDR1 SQVTM, CDR2 ANQGSEA. Trimming took 6 bases from V and 1 from J, leaving 10 bases between them. The length of the CDR3 is 12 residues. As DNA, the CDR3 is TGCAGCGTCAGGACAGAGTCCTACGAGCAGTACTTC. Translation: CSVRTESYEQYF.

DNA of the CDR3: TGTGCCAGCAGCTCCCTCCCTCCCTCTTCCTACAATGAGCAGTTCTTC. This gives the protein CASSSLPPSSYNEQFF. The V call is TRBV7-8, the J call TRBJ2-1, with unresolved D. V lost 4 bases and J lost 1, with 14 bases in between. Per germline, CDR1 SGHVS and CDR2 FQNEAQ. This CDR3 has 16 residues.

V usage is TRBV4-3 and J usage is TRBJ1-2; 7 bases line up with TRBD1. The CDR3 runs to 15 residues. After removal of 0 bases from V and 7 bases from J, the junction contained 8 bases not matched to a gene. From germline, CDR1 is LGHNA and CDR2 YSLEER. The CDR3 reads CASSQDQGRGIGYTF. The CDR3 DNA reads TGCGCCAGCAGCCAAGATCAGGGCAGGGGGATTGGCTACACCTTC.

The J gene is TRBJ2-3, the V gene TRBV5-6, with 7 bases fitting TRBD2. This CDR3 comprises 18 residues. The germline gives CDR1 SGHDT, CDR2 YYEEEE. The junction had 13 bases not matched to a gene; V was cut back by 3 bases and J by 0 bases. This CDR3 reads CASSSNQRTRESTDTQYF. The CDR3, as DNA: TGTGCCAGCAGCTCGAACCAGCGGACTAGGGAAAGCACAGATACGCAGTATTTT.

The chain recombines TRBV27 with TRBJ1-2; 7 bases are shared with TRBD1. The V and J ends lost 4 bases and 7 bases, in that order; junction bases with no gene match: 24. Germline CDR1 reads MNHEY; CDR2 reads SMNVEV (reference sequence). The CDR3 runs 19 residues. The CDR3 nucleotides are TGTGCCAGCAGTTCCCGTATCCCCTATCGACAGGGTGGATCCCTTGGCTACACCTTC. It yields the protein CASSSRIPYRQGGSLGYTF.

The rearrangement joins TRBV7-6 to TRBJ1-2; unclear D gene. The germline V and J ends were trimmed by 1 base and 4 bases, with 16 bases remaining between them. This CDR3 has 16 residues. Germline V CDR1 and CDR2: SGHVS, FNYEAQ. The CDR3 loop reads CASSLEANSRGYGYTF. The CDR3 coding sequence is TGTGCCAGCAGCTTAGAGGCAAACTCCCGCGGCTATGGCTACACCTTC.

The chain recombines TRBV7-2 with TRBJ2-7, with D uncertain. The CDR3 is 14 residues long. V lost 2 bases and J 1 base, leaving 9 bases between the germline ends. CDR1 is SGHTA, CDR2 FQGNSA, per germline. In DNA, the CDR3 is TGTGCCAGCAGCTTATCGCACAGATCCTACGAGCAGTACTTC. It is translated as CASSLSHRSYEQYF.

This clone was observed a few times. V is TRBV6-6 and J is TRBJ2-1; 8 bases align to TRBD1. Germline values: CDR1 MNHNY, CDR2 SVGAGI (reference sequence). This CDR3 contains 16 residues. Trimming at V came to 0 bases and at J to 10 bases, leaving 11 bases not matched to a gene. The CDR3 sequence: CASSYSKQGGREEQFF. The CDR3 DNA is TGTGCCAGCAGTTACTCGAAACAGGGGGGAAGGGAGGAGCAGTTCTTC.

This CDR3 is CASSPRGVTDTQYF. The DNA of the CDR3 is TGTGCCAGCAGCCCCCGGGGGGTCACAGATACGCAGTATTTT. The gene calls are TRBV11-2 and TRBJ2-3; 7 nucleotides agree with TRBD2. The ends lost 5 bases at V and 2 bases at J; junction bases unmatched: 4. Germline loops: CDR1 SGHAT, CDR2 FQNNGV. This CDR3 contains 14 residues.